These 25 T cell receptor beta chains originate from one sample sequenced in a study of T-cell memory formation after mild COVID-19. MiXCR, applied by TCRdb to the 5' RACE reads, yields one record per CDR3 protein. The sample contains some 250,000 distinct CDR3 sequences, roughly 17% of which appear only once. The source material was PBMCs or a T cell subset sorted from them (not recorded which). All receptors derive from a man younger than 35 who had mild COVID-19 (a few samples of this study predate the infection). Cell type and time point are not known.

This clonotype was picked up a small number of times. CDR3 bases: TGTGCCAGCAGTTTTCGTTGGGGGAAGGGCAATGAGCAGTTCTTC. Amino acid sequence: CASSFRWGKGNEQFF. The J gene is TRBJ2-1, the V gene TRBV27; D might be TRBD1 or TRBD2, each matching 5 bases. The V and J ends lost 3 bases and 6 bases respectively, with 15 bases between them. Germline lookup yields CDR1 MNHEY and CDR2 SMNVEV (reference sequence). The CDR3 covers 15 residues.

This clonotype was observed a few times. The chain combines TRBV27 with TRBJ2-5; 11 bases agree with TRBD2. The CDR3 contains 16 residues. Trimming removed 0 bases from V and 5 bases from J; junction bases left unmatched: 5. CDR1 is MNHEY and CDR2 is SMNVEV in the germline V gene (reference sequence). The CDR3 is CASSLSSGGATETQYF. CDR3 coding DNA: TGTGCCAGCAGTTTATCTAGCGGGGGGGCCACGGAGACCCAGTACTTC.

This clonotype was detected a few times. The chain carries TRBV4-3 and TRBJ2-7; 8 bases align to TRBD2. From germline, CDR1 is LGHNA and CDR2 YSLEER. V gave up 3 bases and J gave up 5 bases; unmatched junction bases: 3. The CDR3 has 13 amino acids. The chain's CDR3 is CASSHRTSHEQYV. The DNA of the CDR3 is TGCGCCAGCAGCCACAGGACTAGCCACGAGCAGTACGTC.

The chain uses TRBV5-1 and TRBJ1-2, with D perhaps matching TRBD1 (6 bases). Per the germline V gene, CDR1 is SGHRS and CDR2 is YFSETQ. There are 14 residues in the CDR3. Trimming stripped 0 bases from V and 5 bases from J, with 11 bases between. CDR3 residues: CASSLAGTLYGYTF. For the CDR3, the DNA is TGCGCCAGCAGCTTGGCCGGGACACTATATGGCTACACCTTC.

This clonotype showed up just a few times. J is TRBJ1-1 and V is TRBV20-1; no clear D gene. Trimming shortened V by 3 bases and J by 5 bases, and 13 bases separated the two germline ends. Per germline, CDR1 DFQATT and CDR2 SNEGSKA (reference sequence). This CDR3 has 13 amino acids. CDR3 DNA sequence: TGCAGTGCTAGTTTGGTATTAGGAACTGAAGCTTTCTTT. Translation: CSASLVLGTEAFF.

In its sample, this clonotype was seen a few times. At one boundary the junction diverges from the germline segment, which might be a read error. The V call is TRBV7-7, the J call TRBJ2-3; 13 bases align to TRBD2. This CDR3 is 15 amino acids long. Germline V gene data show CDR1 as SSHAT and CDR2 as FNYEAQ (reference sequence). CDR3 region: CASSGGLAGTDTQYF. Here the CDR3 DNA reads TGTGCTAGCAGCGGGGGACTAGCGGGGACAGATACGCAGTATTTT.

This clonotype was seen only a few times. This chain connects TRBV29-1 to TRBJ2-7; the match to TRBD1 covers 8 bases. This CDR3 has 12 residues. Germline loops: CDR1 SQVTM, CDR2 ANQGSEA. The V segment lost 3 bases and the J segment 6 bases; nucleotides outside the gene matches: 4. DNA of the CDR3: TGCAGCGTTGAGGACAGGGTAGGCGAGCAGTACGTC. Encoded protein: CSVEDRVGEQYV.

This clonotype was seen only a few times. The chain links TRBV6-5 to TRBJ1-1; D unresolved. CDR3 length equals 13 residues. Per the germline V gene, CDR1 is MNHEY and CDR2 is SVGAGI. V was trimmed by 0 bases and J by 8 bases, leaving 10 bases between them. CDR3 region: CASSYSNAGEAFF. Written as DNA, the CDR3 is TGTGCCAGCAGTTACTCGAATGCAGGAGAAGCTTTCTTT.

This clonotype has a handful of counts. The chain is built from TRBV20-1 and TRBJ2-3, with TRBD2 as a possible D gene (5 bases). V lost 6 bases and J 2 bases, leaving 21 bases between the germline ends. The CDR3 has 16 residues. The germline V gene has CDR1 DFQATT and CDR2 SNEGSKA (reference sequence). CDR3 sequence: CSAPPSGSWATDTQYF. The CDR3 DNA is TGCAGTGCCCCCCCCTCGGGGAGTTGGGCCACAGATACGCAGTATTTT.

The gene calls are TRBV7-8 and TRBJ1-1; D gene uncertain. CDR3 length: 14 residues. CDR1 is SGHVS, CDR2 FQNEAQ, per germline. Trimming shortened V by 1 base and J by 0 bases, and 6 bases separated the two germline ends. The chain's CDR3 is CASSLGVMNTEAFF. The CDR3 nucleotides are TGTGCCAGCAGCTTAGGGGTAATGAACACTGAAGCTTTCTTT.

This clonotype was counted only a few times. The chain combines TRBV7-3 with TRBJ1-1; TRBD1 agrees at 8 bases. J gave up 7 bases and V 5 bases, and 12 bases lay outside the gene matches. This CDR3 contains 15 residues. CDR1 and CDR2 (germline): SGHTA, FQGTGA. The CDR3 sequence: CASSPGTGGDNEAFF. CDR3 in DNA: TGTGCCAGCAGCCCTGGGACAGGCGGGGACAATGAAGCTTTCTTT.

The chain carries TRBV29-1 and TRBJ1-1; no clear D gene. The V and J ends lost 8 bases and 2 bases respectively, with 15 bases between them. Germline V CDR1 and CDR2: SQVTM, ANQGSEA. The CDR3 spans 13 residues. Here the CDR3 reads CSSLKDPNTEAFF. CDR3 bases: TGCAGCTCCCTCAAGGACCCAAACACTGAAGCTTTCTTT.

V usage is TRBV28 and J usage is TRBJ2-7, with 12 bases identical to TRBD2. Germline assignment: CDR1 MDHEN and CDR2 SYDVKM. J lost 4 bases, V lost 5 bases, and 6 bases had no gene match. The CDR3 has 15 amino acids. The CDR3 DNA reads as TGTGCCAGCAGTCCCAGGACTAGCGGGGTATACGAGCAGTACGTC. This sequence encodes CASSPRTSGVYEQYV.

This clonotype showed up just a few times. This rearrangement joins TRBV20-1 to TRBJ2-7; 8 bases agree with TRBD1. The CDR3 has 15 residues. Losses at the gene ends were 2 bases for V and 5 bases for J; bases not matched to a gene: 11. The V gene's germline CDR1 is DFQATT and CDR2 SNEGSKA (reference sequence). The CDR3 nucleotides read TGCAGTGCTAGATTGTCCGGACAGGGAAGCCACGAGCAGTACTTC. This encodes CSARLSGQGSHEQYF.

The table lists this clonotype with a few counts. The chain uses TRBV5-6 and TRBJ1-1; tentative D call: TRBD1 (6 bases). Germline lookup yields CDR1 SGHDT and CDR2 YYEEEE. V lost 0 bases to trimming and J lost 3 bases, with 12 bases between them. The CDR3 spans 15 residues. This chain's CDR3 is CASSLVPGADTEAFF. CDR3 bases: TGTGCCAGCAGCTTGGTGCCGGGGGCGGACACTGAAGCTTTCTTT.

The V and J genes are TRBV5-1 and TRBJ2-7; 7 positions match TRBD2. The CDR3 consists of 15 residues. Trimming took 4 bases from V and 4 from J; bases not matched to a gene: 11. The V gene's germline CDR1 is SGHRS and CDR2 YFSETQ. The chain's CDR3 is CASSQIAGPLYEQYF. The CDR3 DNA reads as TGCGCCAGCAGCCAGATAGCGGGCCCCCTGTACGAGCAGTACTTC. The full variable domain, completed using reference TRBV5-1 and TRBJ2-7, is KAGVTQTPRYLIKTRGQQVTLSCSPISGHRSVSWYQQTPGQGLQFLFEYFSETQRNKGNFPGRFSGRQFSNSRSEMNVSTLELGDSALYLCASSQIAGPLYEQYFGPGTRLTVT.

The chain recombines TRBV7-3 with TRBJ2-3; the D is unclear. CDR3 length equals 16 residues. Deletions cut 0 bases from V and 1 base from J, with 11 bases between. Germline V CDR1 and CDR2: SGHTA, FQGTGA. CDR3 loop: CASSLTGPVGTDTQYF. DNA of the CDR3: TGTGCCAGCAGCTTAACGGGTCCGGTGGGCACAGATACGCAGTATTTT.

The gene calls are TRBV4-1 and TRBJ1-5; 7 bases are shared with TRBD1. Looked up from germline, CDR1 is MGHRA and CDR2 is YSYEKL. Losses at the gene ends were 3 bases for V and 4 bases for J; bases not matched to a gene: 9. There are 16 residues in the CDR3. CDR3 sequence (DNA): TGCGCCAGCAGCCAGCAGGGGACAGTAGCTAATCAGCCCCAGCATTTT. This gives the protein CASSQQGTVANQPQHF.

This clonotype was seen many times. The gene calls are TRBV29-1 and TRBJ2-7, with 9 positions matching TRBD1. The V segment lost 6 bases and the J segment 5 bases; nucleotides outside the gene matches: 8. This CDR3 contains 13 residues. CDR1 is SQVTM, CDR2 ANQGSEA, per germline. As DNA, the CDR3 is TGCAGCGTATGGGGACAGGGTGGGAACGAGCAGTACTTC. Residues: CSVWGQGGNEQYF.

The V call is TRBV20-1, the J call TRBJ2-3; 8 bases are a match to TRBD2. With V trimmed by 3 bases and J by 3 bases, 8 bases remained unmatched. Germline CDR1 DFQATT, CDR2 SNEGSKA (reference sequence). This CDR3 spans 15 amino acids. The CDR3 sequence is CSARIGGAGTDTQYF. CDR3 coding DNA: TGCAGTGCTAGGATCGGGGGGGCAGGGACAGATACGCAGTATTTT.

The sample holds a few counts of this clonotype. The chain recombines TRBV20-1 with TRBJ2-7; the D gene could be TRBD1 or TRBD2 (5 bases each). Germline assignment: CDR1 DFQATT and CDR2 SNEGSKA (reference sequence). The V and J ends lost 5 bases and 7 bases respectively, with 24 bases between them. CDR3 size: 15 residues. The CDR3 protein is CSARYKPGPRREQYF. The CDR3, as DNA: TGCAGTGCTCGATACAAACCGGGACCCCGGAGGGAGCAGTACTTC.

The chain links TRBV5-1 to TRBJ2-1, with TRBD2 matching 8 bases. From germline, CDR1 is SGHRS and CDR2 YFSETQ. V lost 4 bases to trimming and J lost 5 bases; unmatched junction nucleotides: 5. This CDR3 has 14 residues. CDR3 in amino acids: CASSQRGPHNEQFF. The DNA for the CDR3 is TGCGCCAGCAGCCAGCGGGGGCCCCACAATGAGCAGTTCTTC.

Notes on this clonotype: The junction does not match germline at one end; this may be a read error. The chain carries TRBV5-1 and TRBJ2-1; D may be TRBD1 or TRBD2 (5 bases each). Germline CDR1 SGHRS, CDR2 YFSETQ. The CDR3 covers 16 residues. The CDR3 reads CASSLARLSGLNEKFF. CDR3 coding DNA: TGCGCCAGCAGCTTGGCTCGACTCTCGGGGCTCAATGAGAAGTTCTTC. Full variable domain (rest looked up from reference TRBV5-1 and TRBJ2-1): KAGVTQTPRYLIKTRGQQVTLSCSPISGHRSVSWYQQTPGQGLQFLFEYFSETQRNKGNFPGRFSGRQFSNSRSEMNVSTLELGDSALYLCASSLARLSGLNEKFFGPGTRLTVL.

This clonotype was seen only a few times. This sequence joins TRBV6-5 and TRBJ2-3, with 7 positions matching TRBD1. The V gene's germline CDR1 is MNHEY and CDR2 SVGAGI. The junction had 6 bases not matched to a gene; V was cut back by 6 bases and J by 0 bases. This CDR3 contains 15 residues. The CDR3 DNA sequence: TGTGCCAGCAGCCTGGGGGACAGAAGCACAGATACGCAGTATTTT. It encodes CASSLGDRSTDTQYF.

The chain recombines TRBV5-5 with TRBJ1-4, with D unclear. The V gene lost 3 bases and the J gene lost 0 bases, with 3 bases spanning the gap. CDR1 and CDR2 (germline): SGHKS, YYEKEE (reference sequence). This CDR3 comprises 13 residues. This CDR3 is CASSSPTNEKLFF. The CDR3 DNA reads TGTGCCAGCAGCTCTCCAACTAATGAAAAACTGTTTTTT. The full variable domain, completed using reference TRBV5-5 and TRBJ1-4, is DAGVTQSPTHLIKTRGQQVTLRCSPISGHKSVSWYQQVLGQGPQFIFQYYEKEERGRGNFPDRFSARQFPNYSSELNVNALLLGDSALYLCASSSPTNEKLFFGSGTQLSVL.